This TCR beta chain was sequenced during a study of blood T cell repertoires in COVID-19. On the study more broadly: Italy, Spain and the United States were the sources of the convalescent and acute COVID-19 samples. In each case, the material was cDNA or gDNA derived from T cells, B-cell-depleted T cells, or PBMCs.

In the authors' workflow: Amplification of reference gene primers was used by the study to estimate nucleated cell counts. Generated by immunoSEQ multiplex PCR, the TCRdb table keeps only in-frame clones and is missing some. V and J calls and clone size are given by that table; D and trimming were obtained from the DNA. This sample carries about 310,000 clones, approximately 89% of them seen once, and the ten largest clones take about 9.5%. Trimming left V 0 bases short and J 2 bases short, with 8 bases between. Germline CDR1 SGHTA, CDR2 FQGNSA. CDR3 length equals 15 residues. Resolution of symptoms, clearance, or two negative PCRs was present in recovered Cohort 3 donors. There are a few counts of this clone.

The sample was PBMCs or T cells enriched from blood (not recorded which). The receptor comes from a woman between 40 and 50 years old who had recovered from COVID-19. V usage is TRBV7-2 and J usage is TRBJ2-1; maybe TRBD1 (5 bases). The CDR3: CASSLAPGTYNEQFF. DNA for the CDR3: TGTGCCAGCAGCTTAGCTCCAGGGACCTACAATGAGCAGTTCTTC.